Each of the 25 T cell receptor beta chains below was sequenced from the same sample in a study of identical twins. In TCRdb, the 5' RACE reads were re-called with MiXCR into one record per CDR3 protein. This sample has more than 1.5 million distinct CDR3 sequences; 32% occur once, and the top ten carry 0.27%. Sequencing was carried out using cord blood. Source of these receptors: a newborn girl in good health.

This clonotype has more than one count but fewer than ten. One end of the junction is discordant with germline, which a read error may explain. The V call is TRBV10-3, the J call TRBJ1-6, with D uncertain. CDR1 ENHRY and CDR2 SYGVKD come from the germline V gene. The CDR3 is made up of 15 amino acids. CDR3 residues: CAIGTVSSYNSPPHF. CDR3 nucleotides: TGTGCCATCGGAACAGTTAGCTCCTATAATTCACCCCCCCACTTT.

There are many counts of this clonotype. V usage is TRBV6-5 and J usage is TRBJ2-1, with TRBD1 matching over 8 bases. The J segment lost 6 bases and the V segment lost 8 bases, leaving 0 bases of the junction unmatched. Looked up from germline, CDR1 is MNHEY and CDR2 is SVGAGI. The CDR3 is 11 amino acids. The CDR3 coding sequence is TGTGCCAGCGACAGGGGCAATGAGCAGTTCTTC. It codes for CASDRGNEQFF.

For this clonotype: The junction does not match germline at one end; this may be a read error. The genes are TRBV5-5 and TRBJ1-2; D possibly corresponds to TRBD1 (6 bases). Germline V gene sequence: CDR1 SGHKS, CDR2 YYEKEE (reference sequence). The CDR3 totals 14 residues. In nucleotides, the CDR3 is TGTGCCAGCAGCTTGGGCAGGGGTAACTATGTCTACACCTTC. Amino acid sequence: CASSLGRGNYVYTF.

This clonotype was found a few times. The CDR3 loop is CSARDRGIASSYEQYF. CDR3 bases: TGCAGTGCTAGAGATCGTGGAATAGCCTCCTCCTACGAGCAGTACTTC. V is TRBV20-1 and J is TRBJ2-7; D not certain. The CDR3 runs to 16 residues. From germline, CDR1 is DFQATT and CDR2 SNEGSKA (reference sequence). Trimming cost V 0 bases and J 0 bases, with 15 bases left between them.

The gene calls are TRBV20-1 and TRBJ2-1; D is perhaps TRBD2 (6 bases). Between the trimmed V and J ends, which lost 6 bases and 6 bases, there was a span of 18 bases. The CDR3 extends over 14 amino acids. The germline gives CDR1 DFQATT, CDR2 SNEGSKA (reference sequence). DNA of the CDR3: TGCAGTGCCTCGGACTACAAAGGGATCAATGAGCAGTTCTTC. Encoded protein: CSASDYKGINEQFF.

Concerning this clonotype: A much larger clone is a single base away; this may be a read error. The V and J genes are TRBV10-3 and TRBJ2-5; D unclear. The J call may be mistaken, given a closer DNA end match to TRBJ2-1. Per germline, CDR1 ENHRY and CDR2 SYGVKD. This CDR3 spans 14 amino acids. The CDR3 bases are TGTGCCATCAGTGAGTCGGTCAGCCAAGAGACCCAGTTCTTC. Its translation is CAISESVSQETQFF.

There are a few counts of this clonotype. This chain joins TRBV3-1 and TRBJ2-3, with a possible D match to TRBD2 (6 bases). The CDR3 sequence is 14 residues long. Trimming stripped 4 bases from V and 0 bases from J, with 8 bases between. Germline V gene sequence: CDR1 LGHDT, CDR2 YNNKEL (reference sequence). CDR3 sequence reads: CASSRGVSTDTQYF. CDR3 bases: TGTGCCAGCAGCCGCGGGGTTAGCACAGATACGCAGTATTTT.

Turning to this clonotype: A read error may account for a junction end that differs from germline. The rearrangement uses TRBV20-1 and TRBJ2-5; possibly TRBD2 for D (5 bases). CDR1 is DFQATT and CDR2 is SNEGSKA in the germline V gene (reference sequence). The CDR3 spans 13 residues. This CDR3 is CSTRPTVKETQYF. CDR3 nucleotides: TGCAGTACTAGACCCACAGTAAAAGAGACCCAGTACTTC.

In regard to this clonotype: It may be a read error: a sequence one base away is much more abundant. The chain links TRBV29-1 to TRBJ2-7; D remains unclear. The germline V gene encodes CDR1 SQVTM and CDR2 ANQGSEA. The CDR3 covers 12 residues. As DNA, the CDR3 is TGCAGCGCTGAACCCTCATCCTACGAGCAGTACTTC. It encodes CSAEPSSYEQYF.

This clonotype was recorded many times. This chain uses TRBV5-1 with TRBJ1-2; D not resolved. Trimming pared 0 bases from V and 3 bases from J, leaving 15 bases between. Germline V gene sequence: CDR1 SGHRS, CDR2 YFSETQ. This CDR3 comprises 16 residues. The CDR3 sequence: CASSLEAVLGYYGYTF. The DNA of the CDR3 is TGCGCCAGCAGCTTGGAGGCCGTTTTAGGCTACTATGGCTACACCTTC.

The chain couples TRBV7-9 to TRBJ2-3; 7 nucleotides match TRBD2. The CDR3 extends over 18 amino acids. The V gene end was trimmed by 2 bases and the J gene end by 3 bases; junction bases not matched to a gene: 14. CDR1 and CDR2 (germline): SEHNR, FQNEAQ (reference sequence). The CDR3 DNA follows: TGTGCCAGCAGCTTATACGATCTACGGCGGGGGTTAACAGATACGCAGTATTTT. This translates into CASSLYDLRRGLTDTQYF.

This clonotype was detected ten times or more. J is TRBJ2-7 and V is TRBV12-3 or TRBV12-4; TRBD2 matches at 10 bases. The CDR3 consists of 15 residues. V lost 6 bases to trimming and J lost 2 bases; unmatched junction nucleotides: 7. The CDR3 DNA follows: TGTGCCAGCAGATCGACTAGCGGGTCCACCTACGAGCAGTACTTC. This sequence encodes CASRSTSGSTYEQYF.

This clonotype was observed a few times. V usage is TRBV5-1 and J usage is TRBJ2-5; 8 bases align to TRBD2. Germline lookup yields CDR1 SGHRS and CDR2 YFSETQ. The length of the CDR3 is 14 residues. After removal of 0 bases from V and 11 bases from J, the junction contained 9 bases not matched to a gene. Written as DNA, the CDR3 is TGCGCCAGCAGCTTGGACGGGGGGGGCAATGAGCAGTACTTC. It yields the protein CASSLDGGGNEQYF. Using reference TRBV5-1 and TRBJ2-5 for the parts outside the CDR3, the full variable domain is KAGVTQTPRYLIKTRGQQVTLSCSPISGHRSVSWYQQTPGQGLQFLFEYFSETQRNKGNFPGRFSGRQFSNSRSEMNVSTLELGDSALYLCASSLDGGGNEQYFGPGTRLLVL.

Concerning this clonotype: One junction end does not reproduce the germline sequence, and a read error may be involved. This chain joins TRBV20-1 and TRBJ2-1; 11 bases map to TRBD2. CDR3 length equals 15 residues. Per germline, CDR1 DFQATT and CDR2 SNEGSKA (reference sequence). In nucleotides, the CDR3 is TGCGGTGCTAGATCCATAGCGGGAGGGACCAATGAGCAGTTCTTC. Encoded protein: CGARSIAGGTNEQFF.

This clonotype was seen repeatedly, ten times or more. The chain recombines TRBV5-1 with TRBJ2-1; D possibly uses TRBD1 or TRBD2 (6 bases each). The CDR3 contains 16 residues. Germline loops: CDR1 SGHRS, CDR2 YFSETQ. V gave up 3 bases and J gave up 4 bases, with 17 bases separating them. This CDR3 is CASSSGGGPGYNEQFF. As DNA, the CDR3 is TGCGCCAGCAGCTCAGGAGGGGGGCCGGGTTACAATGAGCAGTTCTTC. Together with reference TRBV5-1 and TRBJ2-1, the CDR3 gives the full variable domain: KAGVTQTPRYLIKTRGQQVTLSCSPISGHRSVSWYQQTPGQGLQFLFEYFSETQRNKGNFPGRFSGRQFSNSRSEMNVSTLELGDSALYLCASSSGGGPGYNEQFFGPGTRLTVL.

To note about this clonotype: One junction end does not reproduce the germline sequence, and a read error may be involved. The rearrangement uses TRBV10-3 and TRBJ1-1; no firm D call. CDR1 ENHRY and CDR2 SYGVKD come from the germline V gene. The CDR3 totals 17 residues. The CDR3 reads CATSESRVLGGNTEAFF. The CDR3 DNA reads TGTGCCACCAGTGAGTCGAGGGTCCTCGGAGGGAACACTGAAGCTTTCTTT.

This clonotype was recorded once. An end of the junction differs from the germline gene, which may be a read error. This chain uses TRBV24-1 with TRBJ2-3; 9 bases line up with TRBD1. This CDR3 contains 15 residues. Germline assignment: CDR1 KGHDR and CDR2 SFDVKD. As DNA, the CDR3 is TGTGCCGCCAGTAAGGGACAGGGTAACACAGATACGCAGTATTTT. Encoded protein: CAASKGQGNTDTQYF.

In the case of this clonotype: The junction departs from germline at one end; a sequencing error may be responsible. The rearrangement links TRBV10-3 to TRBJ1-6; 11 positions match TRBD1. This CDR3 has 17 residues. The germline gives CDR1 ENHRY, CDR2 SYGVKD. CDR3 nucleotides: TGTGCCGTCAGTGGGACAGGGGGGATCTCCTATAATTCACCCCTCCACTTT. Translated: CAVSGTGGISYNSPLHF.

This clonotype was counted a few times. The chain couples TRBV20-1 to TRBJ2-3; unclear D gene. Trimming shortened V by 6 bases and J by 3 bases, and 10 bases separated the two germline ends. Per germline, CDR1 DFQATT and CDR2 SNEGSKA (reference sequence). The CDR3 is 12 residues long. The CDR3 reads CSAPRITDTQYF. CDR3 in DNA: TGCAGTGCCCCCCGTATTACAGATACGCAGTATTTT.

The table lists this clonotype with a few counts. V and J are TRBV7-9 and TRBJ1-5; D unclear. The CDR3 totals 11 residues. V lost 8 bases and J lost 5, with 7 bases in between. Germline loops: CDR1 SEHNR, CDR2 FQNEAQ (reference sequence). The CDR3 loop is CASGTYQPQHF. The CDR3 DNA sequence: TGTGCCAGCGGTACCTATCAGCCCCAGCATTTT.

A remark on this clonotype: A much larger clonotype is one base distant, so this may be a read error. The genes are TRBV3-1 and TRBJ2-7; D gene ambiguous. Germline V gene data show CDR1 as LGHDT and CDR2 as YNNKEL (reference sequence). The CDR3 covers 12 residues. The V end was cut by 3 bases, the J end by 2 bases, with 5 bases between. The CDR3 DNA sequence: TGTGCCAGCAGCCACCGTACCTACGAGCAGTACTTC. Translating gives CASSHRTYEQYF.

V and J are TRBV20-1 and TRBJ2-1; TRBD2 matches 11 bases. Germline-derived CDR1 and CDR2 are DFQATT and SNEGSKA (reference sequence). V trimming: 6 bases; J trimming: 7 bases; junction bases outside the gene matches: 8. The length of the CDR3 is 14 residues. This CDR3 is CSAPSGRLKNEQFF. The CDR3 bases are TGCAGTGCCCCTAGCGGGAGGCTGAAGAATGAGCAGTTCTTC.

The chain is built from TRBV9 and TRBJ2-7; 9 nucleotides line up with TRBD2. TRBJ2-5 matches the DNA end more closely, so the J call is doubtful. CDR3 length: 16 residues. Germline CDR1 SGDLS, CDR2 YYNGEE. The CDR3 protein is CASSMSGGLSSETQYF. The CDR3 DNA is TGTGCCAGCAGCATGAGCGGGGGGCTCTCCTCGGAGACCCAGTACTTC.

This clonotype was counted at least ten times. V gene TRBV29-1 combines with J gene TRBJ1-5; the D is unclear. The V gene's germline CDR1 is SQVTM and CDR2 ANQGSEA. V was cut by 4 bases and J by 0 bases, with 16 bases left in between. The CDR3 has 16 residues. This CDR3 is CSVGPLRGSSNQPQHF. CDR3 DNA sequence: TGCAGCGTTGGCCCACTACGCGGGAGTAGCAATCAGCCCCAGCATTTT.

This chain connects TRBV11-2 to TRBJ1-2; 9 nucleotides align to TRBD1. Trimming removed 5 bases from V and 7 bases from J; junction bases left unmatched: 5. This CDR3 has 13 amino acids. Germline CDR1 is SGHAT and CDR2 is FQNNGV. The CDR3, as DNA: TGTGCCAGCAGCCCCGGGACAGGGAGTGGCTACACCTTC. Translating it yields CASSPGTGSGYTF.